The 9 T cell receptor beta chains below all came from one sample that was sequenced in a study of early stage breast cancer tumors. The method was immunoSEQ multiplex PCR; TCRdb's version includes in-frame clones alone and lacks a portion of them. The sample contains 25,000 to 35,000 clones, roughly 80% of which appear only once. The sample taken for sequencing was breast tumor tissue. These receptors were collected from a person aged 30 to 39 with breast cancer.

A remark on this clone: This sample includes further DNA sequences coding for the same CDR3. The chain uses TRBV7-2 and TRBJ1-6, with 8 positions matching TRBD1. With V trimmed by 4 bases and J by 7 bases, 6 bases remained unmatched. This CDR3 spans 15 amino acids. The V gene's germline CDR1 is SGHTA and CDR2 FQGNSA. This CDR3 is CASSSGQGGNSPLHF. The CDR3 nucleotides read TGTGCCAGCAGCTCAGGACAGGGAGGAAATTCACCCCTCCACTTT.

The chain combines TRBV4-3 with TRBJ2-2; a possible D gene is TRBD2 (6 bases). This CDR3 is built from 16 residues. V was trimmed by 1 base and J by 1 base, leaving 10 bases between them. Germline V gene sequence: CDR1 LGHNA, CDR2 YSLEER. DNA of the CDR3: TGCGCCAGCAGCCAAGGCGGGACTCGGAACACCGGGGAGCTGTTTTTT. Its translation is CASSQGGTRNTGELFF.

This sequence joins TRBV19 and TRBJ1-5; 8 bases line up with TRBD1. This CDR3 region has 15 residues. Germline trimming cut 3 bases from V and 6 bases from J; bases unmatched to any gene: 7. Germline CDR1 is LNHDA and CDR2 is SQIVND (reference sequence). CDR3 region: CASSMGQGAGQPQHF. The CDR3 bases are TGTGCCAGTAGTATGGGTCAGGGGGCGGGTCAGCCCCAGCATTTT.

This clone was found a few times. The J gene is TRBJ1-5, the V gene TRBV19; TRBD1 agrees at 7 bases. V was clipped by 3 bases and J by 10 bases; unmatched bases: 9. Germline values: CDR1 LNHDA, CDR2 SQIVND (reference sequence). CDR3 size: 14 residues. The CDR3, as DNA: TGTGCCAGTAGTATTCAGGGGGAGGGTCCCCCCCAGCATTTT. As protein: CASSIQGEGPPQHF.

The genes are TRBV6-1 and TRBJ2-7; a possible D gene is TRBD1 (5 bases). Trimming removed 3 bases from V and 2 bases from J, with 11 bases in between. CDR1 is MNHNS, CDR2 SASEGT, per germline. This CDR3 region has 14 residues. The CDR3 DNA follows: TGTGCCAGCAGTGACCAGGGTACCCCCTACGAGCAGTACTTC. Translated, it gives CASSDQGTPYEQYF.

The chain has TRBV10-3 and TRBJ2-1; D may be TRBD1 or TRBD2 (5 bases each). This CDR3 is 15 amino acids long. Germline assignment: CDR1 ENHRY and CDR2 SYGVKD. The ends were cut back, 4 bases at V and 2 bases at J, with 12 bases in the middle. The CDR3 sequence is CAISVSGPPYNEQFF. CDR3 nucleotides: TGTGCCATCAGTGTGTCGGGACCCCCCTACAATGAGCAGTTCTTC.

The chain is built from TRBV9 and TRBJ2-7, with 9 bases matching TRBD2. The V gene's germline CDR1 is SGDLS and CDR2 YYNGEE. This CDR3 has 15 residues. The ends lost 0 bases at V and 1 base at J; junction bases unmatched: 2. CDR3 in DNA: TGTGCCAGCAGCGTAGGAAGCGGGAGGTCCTACGAGCAGTACTTC. Protein product: CASSVGSGRSYEQYF.

V is TRBV6-5 and J is TRBJ1-6, with D perhaps TRBD1 (5 bases). The V and J ends lost 6 bases and 13 bases respectively, with 19 bases between them. CDR3 size: 14 residues. CDR1 and CDR2 from the germline V gene are MNHEY and SVGAGI. As DNA, the CDR3 is TGTGCCAGCAGACGCGAGGGCTTATGGGGCCCCCTCCACTTT. Amino acid sequence: CASRREGLWGPLHF.

This clone was observed once. The chain employs TRBV5-4 and TRBJ2-7; 10 bases align to TRBD1. The CDR3 runs to 14 residues. V was pared by 5 bases and J by 5 bases, with 7 bases of the junction left unmatched. CDR1 and CDR2 from the germline V gene are SGHNT and YYREEE (reference sequence). DNA for the CDR3: TGTGCCAGCAGAGACCTGACAGGGGGCAACGAGCAGTACTTC. It specifies CASRDLTGGNEQYF.